The TCR beta chain described here comes from a study of cytomegalovirus exposure and HLA in healthy donors. In the study overall: Previous work identified 100 million or so unique TCR beta sequences from around 170 million T cells.

Regarding this clone: Its antigen is undetermined.

Use of 60 Vbeta and 13 Jbeta primers characterized the PCR. Clones were sequenced by immunoSEQ multiplex PCR, and TCRdb holds only the in-frame ones, with some missing. Seen here are 150,000 to 200,000 clones, around 80% observed once, and the top ten hold around 7.7%. Germline CDR1 is MDHEN and CDR2 is SYDVKM. J was trimmed by 6 bases and V by 3 bases; bases with no gene match: 6. The CDR3 runs 14 residues. Study findings and constraints: In most subjects, TCR beta sequences reportedly gave accurate predictions of HLA-A and HLA-B alleles. Versus the 666-donor mean, an Asian-associated ancestry cluster reportedly showed fewer N-insertions in a later analysis.

The chain couples TRBV28 to TRBJ1-2, with TRBD1 matching 8 bases. The specimen was PBMCs. The sequence came from a woman aged 40 to 50 in good health and CMV-seropositive. The CDR3 protein is CASSFLQTGDGYTF. The DNA of the CDR3 is TGTGCCAGCAGTTTCCTTCAGACAGGGGATGGCTACACCTTC.